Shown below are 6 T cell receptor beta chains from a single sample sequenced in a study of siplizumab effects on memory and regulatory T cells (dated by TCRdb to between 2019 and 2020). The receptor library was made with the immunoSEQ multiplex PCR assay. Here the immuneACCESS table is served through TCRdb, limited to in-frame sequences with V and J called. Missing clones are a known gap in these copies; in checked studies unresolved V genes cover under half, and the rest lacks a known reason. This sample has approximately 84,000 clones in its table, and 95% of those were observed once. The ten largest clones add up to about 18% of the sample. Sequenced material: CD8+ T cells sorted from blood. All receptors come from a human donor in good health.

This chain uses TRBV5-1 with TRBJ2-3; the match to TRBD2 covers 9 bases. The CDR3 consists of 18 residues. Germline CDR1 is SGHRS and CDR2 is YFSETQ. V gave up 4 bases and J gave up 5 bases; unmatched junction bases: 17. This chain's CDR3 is CASSATSGPRPLVDTQYF. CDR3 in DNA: TGCGCCAGCAGCGCAACTAGCGGGCCGCGGCCTTTGGTAGATACGCAGTATTTT.

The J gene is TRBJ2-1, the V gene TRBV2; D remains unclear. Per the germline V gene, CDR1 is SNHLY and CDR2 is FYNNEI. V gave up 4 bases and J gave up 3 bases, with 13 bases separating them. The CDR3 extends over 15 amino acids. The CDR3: CASSVGRTSYNEQFF. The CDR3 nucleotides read TGTGCCAGCAGTGTGGGCAGGACGAGCTACAATGAGCAGTTCTTC.

The CDR3 DNA is TGCAGCGTTTCCGGGACAGGGGGCTTTGGCTACACCTTC. Amino acids: CSVSGTGGFGYTF. The J gene is TRBJ1-2, the V gene TRBV29-1; TRBD1 aligns across 12 bases. This CDR3 has 13 residues. Trimming at V came to 5 bases and at J to 7 bases, leaving 5 bases not matched to a gene. The V gene's germline CDR1 is SQVTM and CDR2 ANQGSEA. The whole variable domain, filled in from reference TRBV29-1 and TRBJ1-2, reads SAVISQKPSRDICQRGTSLTIQCQVDSQVTMMFWYRQQPGQSLTLIATANQGSEATYESGFVIDKFPISRPNLTFSTLTVSNMSPEDSSIYLCSVSGTGGFGYTFGSGTRLTVV.

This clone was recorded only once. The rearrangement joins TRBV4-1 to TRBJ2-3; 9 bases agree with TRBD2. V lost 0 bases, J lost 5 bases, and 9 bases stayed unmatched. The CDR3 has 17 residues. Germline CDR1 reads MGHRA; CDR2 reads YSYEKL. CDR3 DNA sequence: TGCGCCAGCAGCCAAGAGAGCGGGAGGCCGGAGCGAGATACGCAGTATTTT. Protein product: CASSQESGRPERDTQYF.

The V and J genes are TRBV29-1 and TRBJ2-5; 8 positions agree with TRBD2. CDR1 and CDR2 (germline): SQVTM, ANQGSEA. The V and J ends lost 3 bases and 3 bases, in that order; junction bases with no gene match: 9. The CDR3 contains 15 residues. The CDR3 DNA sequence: TGCAGCGTTGACGGGGCTAGCGGGTCTGAAGAGACCCAGTACTTC. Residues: CSVDGASGSEETQYF.

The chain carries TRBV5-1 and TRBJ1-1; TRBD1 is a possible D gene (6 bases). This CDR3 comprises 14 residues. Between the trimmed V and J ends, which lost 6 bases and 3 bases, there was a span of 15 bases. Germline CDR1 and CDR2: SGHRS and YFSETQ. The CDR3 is CASNGGSGDTEAFF. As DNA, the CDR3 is TGCGCCAGCAACGGGGGCAGCGGGGACACTGAAGCTTTCTTT.